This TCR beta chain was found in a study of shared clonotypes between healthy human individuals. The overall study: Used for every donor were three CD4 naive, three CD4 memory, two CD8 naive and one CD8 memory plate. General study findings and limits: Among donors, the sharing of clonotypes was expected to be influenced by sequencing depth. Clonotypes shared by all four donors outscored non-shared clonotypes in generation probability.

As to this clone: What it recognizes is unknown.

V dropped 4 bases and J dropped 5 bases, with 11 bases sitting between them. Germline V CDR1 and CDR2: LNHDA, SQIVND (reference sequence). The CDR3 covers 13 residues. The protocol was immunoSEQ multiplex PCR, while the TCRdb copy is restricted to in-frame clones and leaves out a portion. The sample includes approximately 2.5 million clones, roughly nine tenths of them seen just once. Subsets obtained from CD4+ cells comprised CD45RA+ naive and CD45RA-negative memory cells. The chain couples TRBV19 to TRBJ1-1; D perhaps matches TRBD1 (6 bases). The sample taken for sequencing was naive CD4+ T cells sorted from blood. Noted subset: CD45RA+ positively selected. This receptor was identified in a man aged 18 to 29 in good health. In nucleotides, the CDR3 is TGTGCCAGTAGTACCGGACAGAGAACTGAAGCTTTCTTT. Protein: CASSTGQRTEAFF. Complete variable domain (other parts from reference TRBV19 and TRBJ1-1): DGGITQSPKYLFRKEGQNVTLSCEQNLNHDAMYWYRQDPGQGLRLIYYSQIVNDFQKGDIAEGYSVSREKKESFPLTVTSAQKNPTAFYLCASSTGQRTEAFFGQGTRLTVV.